Listed below are T cell receptor beta chains from one sample, sequenced in a study of Ad26.COV2.S vaccination and SARS-CoV-2 variants. Sequencing used immunoSEQ multiplex PCR; TCRdb keeps in-frame clones, though not all of them. The sample yields 350,000 to 450,000 clones, 92% seen once. This specimen consisted of peripheral blood, obtained in a trial of Ad26.COV2.S vaccine versus placebo. These receptors all stem from a person between 18 and 65 years old who received the Ad26.COV2.S COVID-19 vaccine or a placebo. Both conserved end residues are part of each CDR3. The D gene is left open where the match is weak. The size entry is marked missing in some rows and otherwise reads once, few, many or a size class.

D	length	size	J	V	CDR3	DNA
NA	16	NA	TRBJ2-1	TRBV7-9	CASSFVTGNLYNEQFF	TGTGCCAGCAGCTTTGTCACAGGGAATCTCTACAATGAGCAGTTCTTC
NA	16	NA	TRBJ2-1	TRBV7-2	CASSLALPGSYNEQFF	TGTGCCAGCAGCTTAGCGTTACCTGGGTCCTACAATGAGCAGTTCTTC
NA	14	few	TRBJ1-2	TRBV2	CASSEADTAYGYTF	TGTGCCAGCAGTGAAGCGGACACGGCCTATGGCTACACCTTC
NA	14	NA	TRBJ2-7	TRBV7-2	CASSFSPGIGEQYF	TGTGCCAGCAGCTTTTCGCCCGGGATCGGCGAGCAGTACTTC
TRBD1	15	NA	TRBJ1-5	TRBV6-5	CATGAGGASNQPQHF	TGTGCCACCGGGGCAGGGGGGGCCAGCAATCAGCCCCAGCATTTT
NA	14	NA	TRBJ2-7	TRBV5-6	CASSLGRGNYEQYF	TGTGCCAGCAGCTTGGGCAGGGGTAACTACGAGCAGTACTTC
NA	15	NA	TRBJ2-3	TRBV3-1/TRBV3-2	CASSLSRSSTDTQYF	TGTGCCAGCAGCCTATCACGGAGTAGCACAGATACGCAGTATTTT
TRBD1	19	NA	TRBJ2-7	TRBV15	CATSTGISRDRTRGYEQYF	TGTGCCACCAGCACGGGCATATCCCGGGACAGGACGAGGGGCTACGAGCAGTACTTC
NA	15	NA	TRBJ1-1	TRBV6-6	CASSYSQGRNTEAFF	TGTGCCAGCAGTTACTCACAGGGACGGAACACTGAAGCTTTCTTT
NA	15	NA	TRBJ2-3	TRBV28	CASRRSGTRTDTQYF	TGTGCCAGCAGGCGGAGTGGGACACGCACAGATACGCAGTATTTT
NA	13	NA	TRBJ1-2	TRBV28	CASSPGTYHGYTF	TGTGCCAGCAGCCCCGGGACCTACCATGGCTACACCTTC
NA	14	NA	TRBJ1-1	TRBV6-4	CASSKQRLNTEAFF	TGTGCCAGCAGTAAACAGAGGTTGAACACTGAAGCTTTCTTT
TRBD2	13	once	TRBJ2-7	TRBV6-5	CAISAGVLYEQYF	TGTGCCATCTCCGCGGGGGTGTTGTACGAGCAGTACTTC
NA	16	NA	TRBJ2-3	TRBV5-4	CASSLAGAPSTDTQYF	TGTGCCAGCAGCTTGGCGGGGGCTCCGAGCACAGATACGCAGTATTTT
TRBD2	18	NA	TRBJ2-1	TRBV12-5	CASGLDLAGAHSYNEQFF	TGTGCTAGTGGTTTGGACCTAGCGGGGGCCCACTCCTACAATGAGCAGTTCTTC
NA	14	NA	TRBJ1-6	TRBV10-2	CASSEGAGWSPLHF	TGCGCCAGCAGTGAAGGTGCGGGTTGGTCACCCCTCCACTTT
TRBD1	13	many	TRBJ1-2	TRBV7-9	CASRDSLNYGYTF	TGTGCCAGCCGGGACAGCCTTAACTATGGCTACACCTTC
NA	13	NA	TRBJ2-6	TRBV10-3	CANSDSGANVLTF	TGTGCCAACAGTGACTCTGGGGCCAACGTCCTGACTTTC
NA	15	NA	TRBJ2-3	TRBV5-6	CASSPRAGSTDTQYF	TGTGCCAGCAGCCCGCGTGCAGGGAGCACAGATACGCAGTATTTT
TRBD1	16	NA	TRBJ2-3	TRBV11-2	CASSTRRQGATDTQYF	TGTGCCAGCAGCACTCGTCGACAGGGGGCCACAGATACGCAGTATTTT
TRBD1	11	NA	TRBJ2-1	TRBV29-1	CSGDRYNEQFF	TGCAGCGGGGACAGATACAATGAGCAGTTCTTC
NA	15	NA	TRBJ1-5	TRBV24-1	CATAPGGVGNQPQHF	TGTGCCACCGCTCCCGGTGGGGTGGGCAATCAGCCCCAGCATTTT
NA	16	NA	TRBJ1-3	TRBV27	CASSSLGAGRGNTIYF	TGTGCCAGCAGCTCCTTGGGCGCGGGGAGAGGAAACACCATATATTTT
NA	13	NA	TRBJ2-7	TRBV6-1	CASSEATVYEQYF	TGTGCCAGCAGTGAAGCAACAGTCTACGAGCAGTACTTC
NA	13	NA	TRBJ2-7	TRBV12-3/TRBV12-4	CASSSRTVSNKYF	TGTGCCAGCAGTAGCCGGACAGTGAGTAATAAGTACTTC
TRBD1	14	NA	TRBJ1-2	TRBV19	CASSPGQGGYGYTF	TGTGCCAGTAGTCCTGGACAGGGAGGCTATGGCTACACCTTC
TRBD1	15	NA	TRBJ1-2	TRBV7-9	CASSYGQGTNYGYTF	TGTGCCAGCAGCTACGGACAGGGAACGAACTATGGCTACACCTTC
NA	17	NA	TRBJ1-3	TRBV6-2/TRBV6-3	CASSYPGLFFSGNTIYF	TGTGCCAGCAGTTACCCCGGACTGTTTTTCTCTGGAAACACCATATATTTT
TRBD2	16	NA	TRBJ2-3	TRBV6-4	CASSETGLASTDTQYF	TGTGCCAGCAGTGAAACGGGACTAGCGAGCACAGATACGCAGTATTTT
NA	14	NA	TRBJ2-5	TRBV2	CASPPTAGQETQYF	TGTGCCAGCCCCCCCACGGCGGGGCAAGAGACCCAGTACTTC
TRBD1	16	NA	TRBJ2-5	TRBV18	CASSPNRQGVGETQYF	TGTGCCAGCTCGCCCAACCGACAGGGGGTAGGGGAGACCCAGTACTTC
NA	18	NA	TRBJ1-4	TRBV4-3	CASSQEWAVTRVEEKLFF	TGCGCCAGCAGCCAGGAATGGGCAGTGACAAGGGTCGAAGAAAAACTGTTTTTT
NA	15	NA	TRBJ2-3	TRBV19	CASSPTDPEVDTQYF	TGTGCCAGTAGTCCCACGGACCCCGAGGTGGATACGCAGTATTTT
NA	15	NA	TRBJ2-5	TRBV5-1	CASSFLTKGTETQYF	TGCGCCAGCAGCTTCCTGACTAAGGGGACAGAGACCCAGTACTTC
NA	14	NA	TRBJ1-2	TRBV24-1	CATSDFRSNYGYTF	TGTGCCACCAGTGACTTCCGGTCTAACTATGGCTACACCTTC
TRBD2	18	NA	TRBJ2-3	TRBV27	CASSFLSGGQFSTDTQYF	TGTGCCAGCAGTTTTTTAAGCGGGGGCCAATTTAGCACAGATACGCAGTATTTT
NA	13	NA	TRBJ2-3	TRBV12-3/TRBV12-4	CASRPVSTDTQYF	TGTGCCAGCAGGCCGGTAAGCACAGATACGCAGTATTTT
NA	14	NA	TRBJ2-7	TRBV11-2	CASNTPPIIYEQYF	TGTGCCAGCAACACGCCTCCCATCATCTACGAGCAGTACTTC
NA	14	NA	TRBJ2-3	TRBV6-1	CASSEWTRTDTQYF	TGTGCCAGCAGTGAATGGACACGAACAGATACGCAGTATTTT
NA	18	NA	TRBJ2-7	TRBV7-2	CASSLSWAGDKFSYEQYF	TGTGCCAGCAGCTTATCCTGGGCGGGGGACAAATTCTCCTACGAGCAGTACTTC
TRBD2	19	NA	TRBJ2-5	TRBV4-1	CASSQVVQASGGIKETQYF	TGCGCCAGCAGCCAAGTGGTACAGGCTAGCGGGGGCATAAAAGAGACCCAGTACTTC
NA	14	once	TRBJ1-6	TRBV9	CASSVDSYNSPLHF	TGTGCCAGCAGCGTGGATAGCTATAATTCACCCCTCCACTTT
NA	18	NA	TRBJ1-2	TRBV19	CASSIMGRLHLLYYGYTF	NA